The next 32 T cell receptor beta chains were all read from a single sample in a study of T cells after posttransplantation cyclophosphamide (dated by TCRdb to the mid-2010s). The receptor library was made with the immunoSEQ multiplex PCR assay. This immuneACCESS table, as held by TCRdb, lists in-frame sequences with V and J called but not all clones. Of the missing ones, under half trace to an unresolved V gene in checked studies; the others have no known cause. The table shows 10,000 to 15,000 clones here, with no singletons. Roughly a quarter of the sample goes to the ten largest clones. The time point label on this specimen signifies: posttransplant day relative to BM transplant. The sample's treatment or condition label, decoded: high-dose cyclophosphamide on days +3 and +4 as single-agent GVHD prophylaxis. For conditioning, the PTCy patients got busulfan and fludarabine, then a related or unrelated marrow graft, followed by cyclophosphamide on days +3 and +4.

Here the sequenced sample was PBMCs, taken after allogeneic stem cell transplant with posttransplant cyclophosphamide. The receptors stem from a female patient in her thirties or forties who received an allogeneic stem cell transplant from an unrelated donor, was CMV-positive, and had acute GVHD only. It is possible that, after a transplant, some T cells come from the graft donor.

This clone was counted ten times or more. This chain links TRBV28 with TRBJ2-1; D gene unclear. Between the trimmed V and J ends, which lost 5 bases and 3 bases, there was a span of 5 bases. Germline-derived CDR1 and CDR2 are MDHEN and SYDVKM. This CDR3 is 12 amino acids long. CDR3 amino acids: CASSPYYNEQFF. CDR3 bases: TGTGCCAGCAGTCCTTACTACAATGAGCAGTTCTTC.

This clone showed up many times. The chain links TRBV19 to TRBJ2-5; TRBD1 aligns across 7 bases. The germline V gene encodes CDR1 LNHDA and CDR2 SQIVND (reference sequence). The CDR3 covers 14 residues. V lost 3 bases to trimming and J lost 4 bases; unmatched junction nucleotides: 5. The CDR3 DNA reads TGTGCCAGTAGTATCGGACAGGTCGGAGAGACCCAGTACTTC. Amino acids: CASSIGQVGETQYF. The variable domain in full, with the rest retrieved from reference TRBV19 and TRBJ2-5, is DGGITQSPKYLFRKEGQNVTLSCEQNLNHDAMYWYRQDPGQGLRLIYYSQIVNDFQKGDIAEGYSVSREKKESFPLTVTSAQKNPTAFYLCASSIGQVGETQYFGPGTRLLVL.

CDR3: CASSLMGAHETQYF. CDR3 nucleotide sequence: TGTGCCAGCAGCTTAATGGGGGCGCATGAGACCCAGTACTTC. This chain connects TRBV7-3 to TRBJ2-5, with D possibly TRBD1 on 6 matching bases. CDR3 length: 14 residues. V was cut by 1 base and J by 5 bases, with 11 bases left in between. From germline, CDR1 is SGHTA and CDR2 FQGTGA.

This clone was seen a handful of times. This chain joins TRBV6-6 and TRBJ2-3, with 8 bases matching TRBD2. The germline V gene has CDR1 MNHNY and CDR2 SVGAGI (reference sequence). There are 15 residues in the CDR3. V lost 4 bases to trimming and J lost 1 base; unmatched junction nucleotides: 4. The CDR3 reads CASSSETSGTDTQYF. In DNA, the CDR3 is TGTGCCAGCAGTTCAGAGACTAGCGGCACAGATACGCAGTATTTT.

In regard to this clone: Given the absence of the conserved phenylalanine or tryptophan at the CDR3 end, a read error is likely. The chain recombines TRBV5-1 with TRBJ2-7; 9 bases align to TRBD1. V trimming: 3 bases; J trimming: 6 bases; junction bases outside the gene matches: 7. CDR3 length: 14 residues. Germline assignment: CDR1 SGHRS and CDR2 YFSETQ. Here the CDR3 reads CASSSTGGKSEQYG. CDR3 bases: TGCGCCAGCAGCTCGACAGGGGGGAAAAGCGAGCAGTACGGC.

This clone was counted at least ten times. CDR3 sequence (DNA): TGTGCCAGCAGTGTCGAGCGGGGGGGCACAGATACGCAGTATTTT. It yields the protein CASSVERGGTDTQYF. The rearrangement joins TRBV6-4 to TRBJ2-3; 9 bases agree with TRBD2. There are 15 residues in the CDR3. Germline CDR1 is MRHNA and CDR2 is SNTAGT. The V gene end was trimmed by 4 bases and the J gene end by 1 base; junction bases not matched to a gene: 3.

Many counts were recorded for this clone. This sequence joins TRBV7-9 and TRBJ2-7, with no clear D. V was cut by 5 bases and J by 5 bases, with 13 bases left in between. CDR3 length: 13 amino acids. The germline CDR1 and CDR2 sequences are SEHNR and FQNEAQ (reference sequence). CDR3 in amino acids: CASSLGPRNEQYF. Here the CDR3 DNA reads TGTGCCAGCAGCCTAGGACCTAGGAACGAGCAGTACTTC.

This clone came up many times. The rearrangement uses TRBV7-9 and TRBJ2-1; D gene uncertain. CDR1 is SEHNR, CDR2 FQNEAQ, per germline (reference sequence). This CDR3 contains 13 residues. V was shortened by 1 base and J by 5 bases, with 6 bases between the two germline ends. This chain's CDR3 is CASSLEADNEQFF. In DNA form, the CDR3 reads TGTGCCAGCAGCTTAGAGGCGGACAATGAGCAGTTCTTC.

The J gene is TRBJ2-7, the V gene TRBV28; D is perhaps TRBD1 (6 bases). The germline V and J ends were trimmed by 4 bases and 3 bases, with 13 bases remaining between them. The germline V gene encodes CDR1 MDHEN and CDR2 SYDVKM. The CDR3 has 14 amino acids. The CDR3 nucleotides are TGTGCCAGCAGTTCCTATAACAGGGTCTACGAGCAGTACGTC. This encodes CASSSYNRVYEQYV.

This clone has a count of ten or more. The V and J genes are TRBV27 and TRBJ2-7; 7 bases agree with TRBD2. J lost 0 bases, V lost 8 bases, and 1 base had no gene match. CDR1 is MNHEY, CDR2 SMNVEV, per germline (reference sequence). The CDR3 runs to 12 residues. The CDR3 DNA is TGTGCCAGCTGGGGGGGCTCCTACGAGCAGTACTTC. It specifies CASWGGSYEQYF.

As concerns this clone: At one end, the junction sequence differs from germline, possibly due to a read error. This chain uses TRBV2 with TRBJ1-2, with 7 positions matching TRBD1. Germline assignment: CDR1 SNHLY and CDR2 FYNNEI. CDR3 length equals 13 residues. The CDR3: CASRMGPGGGCTF. The DNA for the CDR3 is TGTGCCAGCAGAATGGGCCCTGGAGGGGGCTGCACCTTC.

In this sample, this clone turned up many times. The chain has TRBV19 and TRBJ1-5, with TRBD1 matching 8 bases. The CDR3 has 15 residues. J lost 4 bases, V lost 5 bases, and 7 bases had no gene match. Germline V gives CDR1 LNHDA, CDR2 SQIVND (reference sequence). The CDR3 DNA reads as TGTGCCAGTAGTCCTGGACAGGGCCCTAATCAGCCCCAGCATTTT. Protein: CASSPGQGPNQPQHF.

This clone was counted at least ten times. The chain recombines TRBV6-5 with TRBJ2-7; D not resolved. This CDR3 contains 13 residues. CDR1 and CDR2 from the germline V gene are MNHEY and SVGAGI. The V and J ends lost 6 bases and 3 bases respectively, with 12 bases between them. The CDR3 DNA follows: TGTGCCAGCAGGAGAGGAATGAACTACGAGCAGTACTTC. It encodes CASRRGMNYEQYF.

This clone was seen many times. The gene calls are TRBV4-3 and TRBJ1-2, with 7 bases fitting TRBD1. With V trimmed by 5 bases and J by 8 bases, 5 bases remained unmatched. Germline CDR1 reads LGHNA; CDR2 reads YSLEER. The CDR3 length is 12 residues. The CDR3: CASSNRGGGYTF. The CDR3 region has the DNA TGCGCCAGCAGCAACAGGGGAGGCGGCTACACCTTC.

This clone was seen many times. The rearrangement links TRBV5-4 to TRBJ1-1; the D is unclear. V lost 1 base, J lost 3 bases, and 7 bases lay in between. Germline V gene data show CDR1 as SGHNT and CDR2 as YYREEE (reference sequence). This CDR3 contains 13 residues. CDR3 coding DNA: TGTGCCAGCAGCTTGCTAGCGGACACTGAAGCTTTCTTT. Its protein is CASSLLADTEAFF.

This clone occurred many times. The gene calls are TRBV6-8 and TRBJ2-7; tentative D call: TRBD1 (5 bases). Per germline, CDR1 MNHGY and CDR2 SAAAGT. This CDR3 is built from 15 residues. V dropped 2 bases and J dropped 5 bases, with 16 bases sitting between them. Here the CDR3 reads CASSYGANARHEQYV. CDR3 coding DNA: TGTGCCAGCAGTTACGGGGCGAACGCACGACACGAGCAGTACGTC.

This clone was recorded at least ten times. The chain links TRBV27 to TRBJ1-1, with D perhaps matching TRBD1 (5 bases). From germline, CDR1 is MNHEY and CDR2 SMNVEV (reference sequence). The CDR3 runs 15 residues. V was shortened by 0 bases and J by 4 bases, with 12 bases between the two germline ends. DNA for the CDR3: TGTGCCAGCAGTTTATCGAGCGGGGGGACCACTGAAGCTTTCTTT. Its translation: CASSLSSGGTTEAFF.

This clone appeared many times. The chain has TRBV9 and TRBJ2-2, with a possible D match to TRBD1 (6 bases). The CDR3 is made up of 17 amino acids. Trimming cost V 6 bases and J 0 bases, with 18 bases left between them. CDR1 and CDR2 from the germline V gene are SGDLS and YYNGEE. The CDR3 DNA follows: TGTGCCAGCACCCGCCCGAGGGGACACCCGAACACCGGGGAGCTGTTTTTT. It encodes CASTRPRGHPNTGELFF.

This clone was observed many times. The CDR3 DNA follows: TGTGCCAGCTCACAGCCCGGACAGGGGGCAGGAGAGACCCAGTACTTC. This encodes CASSQPGQGAGETQYF. V gene TRBV18 combines with J gene TRBJ2-5; 11 nucleotides agree with TRBD1. J lost 4 bases, V lost 4 bases, and 8 bases had no gene match. The CDR3 runs 16 residues. The germline V gene encodes CDR1 KGHSH and CDR2 LQKENI.

This clone appeared many times. The J gene is TRBJ1-5, the V gene TRBV2, with a possible D match to TRBD1 (6 bases). CDR3 length: 16 amino acids. Trimming left V 6 bases short and J 0 bases short, with 15 bases between. The germline gives CDR1 SNHLY, CDR2 FYNNEI. CDR3 sequence: CASSPDRKYSNQPQHF. The CDR3 DNA is TGTGCCAGCAGCCCGGACAGAAAATATAGCAATCAGCCCCAGCATTTT. The whole variable domain, filled in from reference TRBV2 and TRBJ1-5, reads EPEVTQTPSHQVTQMGQEVILRCVPISNHLYFYWYRQILGQKVEFLVSFYNNEISEKSEIFDDQFSVERPDGSNFTLKIRSTKLEDSAMYFCASSPDRKYSNQPQHFGDGTRLSIL.

Only a few counts were recorded for this clone. The chain carries TRBV14 and TRBJ2-1; 12 positions match TRBD2. The CDR3 length is 20 residues. J was trimmed by 9 bases and V by 0 bases; bases with no gene match: 18. Germline-derived CDR1 and CDR2 are SGHDN and FVKESK. The CDR3 nucleotides are TGTGCCAGCAGCCAAGATCCCGCTAGCGGGGGGGCTCAGTTTGGCGGTGAGCAGTTCTTC. It is translated as CASSQDPASGGAQFGGEQFF.

This clone occurred many times. The J gene is TRBJ1-4, the V gene TRBV19; 8 nucleotides align to TRBD1. The CDR3 totals 14 residues. V trimming: 6 bases; J trimming: 5 bases; junction bases outside the gene matches: 5. Germline CDR1 is LNHDA and CDR2 is SQIVND (reference sequence). The CDR3: CASSRDRRNEKLFF. For the CDR3, the DNA is TGTGCCAGTAGCCGGGACAGGAGAAATGAAAAACTGTTTTTT.

This clone was counted ten times or more. The V call is TRBV4-1, the J call TRBJ1-5; no clear D. V dropped 0 bases and J dropped 0 bases, with 15 bases sitting between them. This CDR3 is built from 18 residues. Germline values: CDR1 MGHRA, CDR2 YSYEKL. In DNA, the CDR3 is TGCGCCAGCAGCCAAGACCGTCAAAGTGAACTTAGCAATCAGCCCCAGCATTTT. This codes for CASSQDRQSELSNQPQHF.

There are a few counts of this clone. V usage is TRBV5-6 and J usage is TRBJ2-3; 9 positions agree with TRBD1. The CDR3 loop spans 14 amino acids. The trim removed 2 bases at V and 4 bases at J, leaving 2 bases unmatched. Germline V gives CDR1 SGHDT, CDR2 YYEEEE. The CDR3 spells CASSLTGGPDTQYF. The CDR3 DNA follows: TGTGCCAGCAGCTTAACAGGGGGCCCAGATACGCAGTATTTT. The full variable domain, completed using reference TRBV5-6 and TRBJ2-3, is DAGVTQSPTHLIKTRGQQVTLRCSPKSGHDTVSWYQQALGQGPQFIFQYYEEEERQRGNFPDRFSGHQFPNYSSELNVNALLLGDSALYLCASSLTGGPDTQYFGPGTRLTVL.

This clone was seen at least ten times. The V gene is TRBV21-1, the J gene TRBJ2-7; the D call TRBD2 from the table was never checked on the DNA. TRBV21-1 is a recognized pseudogene. The CDR3 is 17 residues long. The chain's CDR3 is CASSKEERGPISYEQYV. CDR3 bases: TGTGCCAGCAGCAAAGAGGAGCGGGGGCCCATATCCTACGAGCAGTACGTC.

This clone was counted ten times or more. The chain couples TRBV19 to TRBJ2-3, with 9 bases that match TRBD1. The CDR3 extends over 16 amino acids. Germline V gene lookup returns CDR1 LNHDA and CDR2 SQIVND (reference sequence). With 5 bases clipped from V and 0 bases from J, the junction kept 6 bases outside the gene matches. In nucleotides, the CDR3 is TGTGCCAGTAGTCCAAGGACAGGGGCCAGCACAGATACGCAGTATTTT. Translation: CASSPRTGASTDTQYF. The variable domain in full, completed from reference TRBV19 and TRBJ2-3, reads DGGITQSPKYLFRKEGQNVTLSCEQNLNHDAMYWYRQDPGQGLRLIYYSQIVNDFQKGDIAEGYSVSREKKESFPLTVTSAQKNPTAFYLCASSPRTGASTDTQYFGPGTRLTVL.

CDR3 in DNA: TGTGCCAGCAGCTATGGGCTCTACGAGCAGTACGTC. It is translated as CASSYGLYEQYV. V gene TRBV7-3 combines with J gene TRBJ2-7; no firm D call. Germline lookup yields CDR1 SGHTA and CDR2 FQGTGA. Trimming cost V 4 bases and J 3 bases, with 7 bases left between them. This CDR3 is 12 amino acids long.

V gene TRBV9 combines with J gene TRBJ2-3; 8 bases agree with TRBD2. This CDR3 contains 16 residues. With 2 bases clipped from V and 5 bases from J, the junction kept 10 bases outside the gene matches. Germline V CDR1 and CDR2: SGDLS, YYNGEE. The CDR3 DNA sequence: TGTGCCAGCAGCGTTCGGCTGACTAGCGACGGAGATACGCAGTATTTT. This gives the protein CASSVRLTSDGDTQYF.

This clone showed up many times. This chain connects TRBV4-3 to TRBJ2-1, with 10 bases identical to TRBD2. This CDR3 has 15 residues. The V and J ends lost 1 base and 10 bases, in that order; junction bases with no gene match: 7. Looked up from germline, CDR1 is LGHNA and CDR2 is YSLEER. The CDR3 DNA is TGCGCCAGCAGCCAAGGTACTAGCGGGGACTGGGAGCAGTTCTTC. Its protein is CASSQGTSGDWEQFF.

The sample holds many counts of this clone. V is TRBV19 and J is TRBJ1-4; 8 nucleotides agree with TRBD1. Per germline, CDR1 LNHDA and CDR2 SQIVND (reference sequence). The V and J ends lost 5 bases and 2 bases, in that order; junction bases with no gene match: 4. The CDR3 extends over 15 amino acids. The CDR3, as DNA: TGTGCCAGTAGTCCCCGGACAGGGACTAATGAAAAACTGTTTTTT. As protein: CASSPRTGTNEKLFF.

This clone was found many times. V gene TRBV19 combines with J gene TRBJ1-1, with D maybe TRBD1 (5 bases). From germline, CDR1 is LNHDA and CDR2 SQIVND (reference sequence). V gave up 5 bases and J gave up 5 bases, with 15 bases separating them. This CDR3 region has 14 residues. The CDR3 sequence: CASSVLQVGTEAFF. DNA of the CDR3: TGTGCCAGTAGTGTCCTACAGGTGGGGACTGAAGCTTTCTTT.

This clone has just a few counts. The chain links TRBV9 to TRBJ2-2, with 9 nucleotides matching TRBD1. Germline CDR1 SGDLS, CDR2 YYNGEE. CDR3 length equals 19 residues. Germline trimming cut 0 bases from V and 1 base from J; bases unmatched to any gene: 10. The CDR3 here is CASSVGVPGQGRNTGELFF. Written as DNA, the CDR3 is TGTGCCAGCAGCGTAGGGGTCCCGGGACAGGGTCGGAACACCGGGGAGCTGTTTTTT.